These 13 T cell receptor beta chains were all obtained from the same sample, sequenced in a study of beta chain features in type 1 diabetes. The entirety of the isolated RNA underwent reverse transcription, so expressed TCRB transcripts were sequenced. Clones were read by immunoSEQ multiplex PCR, and TCRdb kept only the in-frame ones, dropping some. Of around 180,000 clones listed, less than 10% are singletons. Study findings and constraints: Shorter TCRB CDR3s, moderately but significantly so, were found in Type 1 diabetes patients in all four CD4+ subsets.

No antigens are known for them. The sequenced material came from central memory CD4+ T cells from blood. Receptors originate from a man younger than 30 with type 1 diabetes.

This chain uses TRBV7-2 with TRBJ2-5; TRBD1 aligns across 9 bases. The CDR3 has 13 amino acids. After removal of 9 bases from V and 7 bases from J, the junction contained 9 bases not matched to a gene. Germline CDR1 reads SGHTA; CDR2 reads FQGNSA. For the CDR3, the DNA is TGTGCCAGTTCCTCGGGACAGGGTAGGACCCAGTACTTC. Protein product: CASSSGQGRTQYF. Filled out from reference TRBV7-2 and TRBJ2-5, the complete variable domain reads GAGVSQSPSNKVTEKGKDVELRCDPISGHTALYWYRQSLGQGLEFLIYFQGNSAPDKSGLPSDRFSAERTGGSVSTLTIQRTQQEDSAVYLCASSSGQGRTQYFGPGTRLLVL.

The chain uses TRBV27 and TRBJ2-4, with 8 bases matching TRBD2. The V gene's germline CDR1 is MNHEY and CDR2 SMNVEV (reference sequence). The trim removed 4 bases at V and 3 bases at J, leaving 8 bases unmatched. The CDR3 runs 16 residues. CDR3 residues: CASSSYGGADKNIQYF. Written as DNA, the CDR3 is TGTGCCAGCAGTTCGTACGGGGGGGCCGACAAAAACATTCAGTACTTC.

This clone was counted only a few times. The J gene is TRBJ2-1, the V gene TRBV5-5; 7 bases agree with TRBD1. The germline V gene encodes CDR1 SGHKS and CDR2 YYEKEE (reference sequence). CDR3 length: 15 residues. Trimming removed 0 bases from V and 1 base from J; junction bases left unmatched: 1. CDR3 protein: CASSLEDRSYNEQFF. The CDR3 DNA reads as TGTGCCAGCAGCTTGGAGGACAGGTCCTACAATGAGCAGTTCTTC.

This clone turned up a few times. The rearrangement links TRBV7-2 to TRBJ2-3, with D hard to call. CDR3 length: 15 amino acids. Per the germline V gene, CDR1 is SGHTA and CDR2 is FQGNSA. V was clipped by 1 base and J by 0 bases, with 8 bases between them. The CDR3 sequence: CASSLGYQSTDTQYF. As DNA, the CDR3 is TGTGCCAGCAGCTTAGGCTACCAAAGCACAGATACGCAGTATTTT.

On this clone: At the DNA level, this CDR3 is encoded by other sequences in the same sample as well. The chain has TRBV5-1 and TRBJ2-1; no clear D gene. Trimming left V 0 bases short and J 6 bases short, with 4 bases between. Germline V gene data show CDR1 as SGHRS and CDR2 as YFSETQ. The CDR3 length is 12 residues. CDR3 protein: CASSLGANEQFF. For the CDR3, the DNA is TGCGCCAGCAGCTTGGGGGCCAATGAGCAGTTCTTC. Full variable domain (remainder filled in from reference TRBV5-1 and TRBJ2-1): KAGVTQTPRYLIKTRGQQVTLSCSPISGHRSVSWYQQTPGQGLQFLFEYFSETQRNKGNFPGRFSGRQFSNSRSEMNVSTLELGDSALYLCASSLGANEQFFGPGTRLTVL.

CDR3 bases: TGTGCCAGTACCGAGAGGTACAGGGGCTACGAGCAGTACTTC. It translates to CASTERYRGYEQYF. V usage is TRBV19 and J usage is TRBJ2-7; 7 nucleotides match TRBD1. Germline V lookup: CDR1 LNHDA, CDR2 SQIVND (reference sequence). The CDR3 length is 14 residues. The ends lost 7 bases at V and 3 bases at J; junction bases unmatched: 9.

This chain joins TRBV30 and TRBJ1-1; 7 nucleotides match TRBD1. Germline V CDR1 and CDR2: GTSNPN, SVGIG (reference sequence). The CDR3 sequence is 14 residues long. V dropped 5 bases and J dropped 3; count of bases not matched to a gene: 9. The CDR3 nucleotides read TGTGCCTGGGACAAGACAGGGACTTACACTGAAGCTTTCTTT. Translation gives CAWDKTGTYTEAFF.

This chain joins TRBV28 and TRBJ2-7; D possibly corresponds to TRBD1 (5 bases). In germline, CDR1 is MDHEN, CDR2 SYDVKM. The ends were cut back, 8 bases at V and 5 bases at J, with 7 bases in the middle. This CDR3 is 10 amino acids long. CDR3 region: CASSGHEQYF. In nucleotides, the CDR3 is TGTGCCAGCTCAGGGCACGAGCAGTACTTC.

In its sample, this clone was seen a few times. This sequence joins TRBV5-1 and TRBJ1-1; D not resolved. This CDR3 has 15 amino acids. CDR1 SGHRS and CDR2 YFSETQ come from the germline V gene. Trimming cost V 0 bases and J 4 bases, with 13 bases left between them. The CDR3 DNA reads TGCGCCAGCAGCTTGGGACACGGGGTCGGCACTGAAGCTTTCTTT. Amino acids: CASSLGHGVGTEAFF.

Regarding this clone: It may be a read error: a sequence one base away is much more abundant. The rearrangement joins TRBV7-8 to TRBJ1-4, with 7 bases that match TRBD1. The CDR3 spans 13 residues. V shed 4 bases and J 4 bases; nucleotides not matched to a gene: 0. Germline assignment: CDR1 SGHVS and CDR2 FQNEAQ. In DNA, the CDR3 is TGTGCCAGCAGCTGGGACAGTAATGAAAAACTGTTTTTT. Translated, it gives CASSWDSNEKLFF.

This clone occurred a few times. This rearrangement joins TRBV5-6 to TRBJ2-1; tentatively, D is TRBD1 (5 bases). V lost 4 bases and J 15 bases, leaving 17 bases between the germline ends. CDR3 length equals 12 residues. Germline values: CDR1 SGHDT, CDR2 YYEEEE. CDR3 region: CASSPRQMGSFF. CDR3 DNA: TGTGCCAGCAGCCCCAGACAGATGGGCTCGTTCTTC.

In its sample, this clone was seen many times. The V gene is TRBV10-3, the J gene TRBJ2-1; tentative D call: TRBD2 (7 bases). The CDR3 is 14 amino acids. Trimming took off 6 bases at V and 7 bases at J, with 16 bases between the two ends. Germline CDR1 ENHRY, CDR2 SYGVKD. CDR3 sequence (DNA): TGTGCCATCAGGGGGGCGGGAGAACGGAATGAGCAGTTCTTC. It codes for CAIRGAGERNEQFF.

This clone was detected only a few times. This chain joins TRBV29-1 and TRBJ1-2; 8 bases are a match to TRBD1. This CDR3 has 13 residues. CDR1 and CDR2 from the germline V gene are SQVTM and ANQGSEA. The ends lost 5 bases at V and 2 bases at J; junction bases unmatched: 4. The CDR3 nucleotides are TGCAGCGTTCCGACAGGGGAGAACTATGGCTACACCTTC. It translates to CSVPTGENYGYTF. The complete variable domain, with remaining parts taken from reference TRBV29-1 and TRBJ1-2, reads SAVISQKPSRDICQRGTSLTIQCQVDSQVTMMFWYRQQPGQSLTLIATANQGSEATYESGFVIDKFPISRPNLTFSTLTVSNMSPEDSSIYLCSVPTGENYGYTFGSGTRLTVV.